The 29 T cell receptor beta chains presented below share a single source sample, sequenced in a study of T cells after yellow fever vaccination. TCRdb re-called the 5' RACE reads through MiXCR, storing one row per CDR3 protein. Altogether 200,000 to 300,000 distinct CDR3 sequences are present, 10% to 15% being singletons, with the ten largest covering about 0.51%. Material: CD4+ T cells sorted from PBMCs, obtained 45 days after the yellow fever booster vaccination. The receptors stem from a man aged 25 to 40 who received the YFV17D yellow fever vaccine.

CDR3 DNA sequence: TGTGCCAGCACCAATGGGTTTTCGGCTACGCAGTATTTT. Its translation is CASTNGFSATQYF. The rearrangement links TRBV2 to TRBJ2-3, with D uncertain. The CDR3 runs 13 residues. Trimming took off 7 bases at V and 8 bases at J, with 16 bases between the two ends. Germline-derived CDR1 and CDR2 are SNHLY and FYNNEI.

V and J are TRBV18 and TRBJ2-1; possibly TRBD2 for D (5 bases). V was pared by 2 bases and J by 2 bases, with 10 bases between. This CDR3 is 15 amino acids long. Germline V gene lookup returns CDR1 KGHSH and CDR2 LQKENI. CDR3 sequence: CASSPSTGTYNEQFF. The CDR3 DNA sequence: TGTGCCAGCTCACCATCCACGGGGACCTACAATGAGCAGTTCTTC.

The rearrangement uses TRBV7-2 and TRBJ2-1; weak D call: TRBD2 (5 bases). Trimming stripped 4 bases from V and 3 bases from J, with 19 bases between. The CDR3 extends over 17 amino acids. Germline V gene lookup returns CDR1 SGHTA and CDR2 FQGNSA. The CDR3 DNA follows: TGTGCCAGCAGCTCTACTAGGAGCGTTTTGGGCTACAATGAGCAGTTCTTC. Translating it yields CASSSTRSVLGYNEQFF.

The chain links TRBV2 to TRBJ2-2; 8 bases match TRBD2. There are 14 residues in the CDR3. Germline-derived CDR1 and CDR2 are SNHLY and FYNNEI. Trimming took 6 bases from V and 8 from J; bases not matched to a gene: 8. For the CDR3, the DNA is TGTGCCAGCAGGAAGCGGGAGAGGGCGGGGGAGCTGTTTTTT. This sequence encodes CASRKRERAGELFF.

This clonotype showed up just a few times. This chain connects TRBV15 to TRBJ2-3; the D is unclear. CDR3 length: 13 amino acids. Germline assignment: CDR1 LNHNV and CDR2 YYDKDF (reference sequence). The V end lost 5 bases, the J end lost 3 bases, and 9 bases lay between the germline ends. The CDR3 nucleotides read TGTGCCACCAGCGCCGGGCCTACAGATACGCAGTATTTT. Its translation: CATSAGPTDTQYF.

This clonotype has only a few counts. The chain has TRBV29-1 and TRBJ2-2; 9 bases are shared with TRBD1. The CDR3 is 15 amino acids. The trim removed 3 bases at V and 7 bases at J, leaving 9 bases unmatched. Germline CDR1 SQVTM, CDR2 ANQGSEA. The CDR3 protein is CSVEKGQGFVGELFF. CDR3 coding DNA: TGCAGCGTTGAGAAGGGACAGGGCTTCGTCGGGGAGCTGTTTTTT.

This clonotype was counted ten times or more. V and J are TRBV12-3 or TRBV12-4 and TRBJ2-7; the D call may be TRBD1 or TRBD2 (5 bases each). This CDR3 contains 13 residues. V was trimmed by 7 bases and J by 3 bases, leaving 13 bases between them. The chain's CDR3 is CASNPGTDYEQYF. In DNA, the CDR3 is TGTGCCAGCAACCCCGGGACGGACTACGAGCAGTACTTC.

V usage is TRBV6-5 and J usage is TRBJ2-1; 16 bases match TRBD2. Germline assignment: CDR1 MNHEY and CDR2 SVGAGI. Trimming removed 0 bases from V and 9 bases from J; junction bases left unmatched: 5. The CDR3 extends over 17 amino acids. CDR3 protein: CASSYSGLAGGPGEQFF. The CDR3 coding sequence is TGTGCCAGCAGTTACTCGGGACTAGCGGGAGGGCCCGGTGAGCAGTTCTTC.

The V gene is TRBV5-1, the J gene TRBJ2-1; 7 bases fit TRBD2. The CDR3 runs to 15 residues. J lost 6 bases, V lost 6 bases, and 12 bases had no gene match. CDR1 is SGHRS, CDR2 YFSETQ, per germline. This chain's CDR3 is CASTNRAGEINEQFF. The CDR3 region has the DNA TGCGCCAGCACCAACCGGGCGGGGGAGATCAATGAGCAGTTCTTC.

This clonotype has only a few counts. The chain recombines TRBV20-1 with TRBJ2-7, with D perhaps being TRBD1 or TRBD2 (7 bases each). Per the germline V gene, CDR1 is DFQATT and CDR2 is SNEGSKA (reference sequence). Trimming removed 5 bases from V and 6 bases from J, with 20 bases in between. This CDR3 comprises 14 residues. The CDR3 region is CSARRSGSGGEQYF. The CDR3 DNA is TGCAGTGCTCGACGTAGCGGGTCAGGGGGCGAGCAGTACTTC.

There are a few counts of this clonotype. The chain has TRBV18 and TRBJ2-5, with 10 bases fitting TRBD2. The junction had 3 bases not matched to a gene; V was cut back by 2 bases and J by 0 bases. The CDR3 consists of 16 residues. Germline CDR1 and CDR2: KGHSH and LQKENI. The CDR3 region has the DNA TGTGCCAGCTCACCATACGGACTAGCGGACCAAGAGACCCAGTACTTC. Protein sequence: CASSPYGLADQETQYF. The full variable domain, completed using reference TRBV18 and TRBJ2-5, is NAGVMQNPRHLVRRRGQEARLRCSPMKGHSHVYWYRQLPEEGLKFMVYLQKENIIDESGMPKERFSAEFPKEGPSILRIQQVVRGDSAAYFCASSPYGLADQETQYFGPGTRLLVL.

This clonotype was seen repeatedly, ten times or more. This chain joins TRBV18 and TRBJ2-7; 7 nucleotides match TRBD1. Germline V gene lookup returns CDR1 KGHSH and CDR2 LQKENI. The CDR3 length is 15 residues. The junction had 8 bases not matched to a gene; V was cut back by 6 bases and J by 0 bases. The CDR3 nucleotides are TGTGCCAGCTCCCCTTCGGGGACAGACTCCTACGAGCAGTACTTC. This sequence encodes CASSPSGTDSYEQYF.

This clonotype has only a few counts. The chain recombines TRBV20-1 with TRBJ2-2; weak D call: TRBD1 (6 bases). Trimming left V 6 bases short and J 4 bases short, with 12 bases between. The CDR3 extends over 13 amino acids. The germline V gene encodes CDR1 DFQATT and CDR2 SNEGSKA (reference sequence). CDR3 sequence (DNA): TGCAGTGCCCCGGGACACATCACCGGGGAGCTGTTTTTT. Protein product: CSAPGHITGELFF.

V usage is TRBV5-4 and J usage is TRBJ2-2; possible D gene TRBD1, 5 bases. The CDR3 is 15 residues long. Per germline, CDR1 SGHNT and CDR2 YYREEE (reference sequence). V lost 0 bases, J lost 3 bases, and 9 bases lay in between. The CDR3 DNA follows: TGTGCCAGCAGCTTGGCCACAGGAGACACCGGGGAGCTGTTTTTT. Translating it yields CASSLATGDTGELFF.

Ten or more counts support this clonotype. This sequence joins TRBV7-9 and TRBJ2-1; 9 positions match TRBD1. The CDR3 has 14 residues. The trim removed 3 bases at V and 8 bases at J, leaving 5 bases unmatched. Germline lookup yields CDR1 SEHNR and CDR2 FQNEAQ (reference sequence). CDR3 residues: CASSLGQGFDEQFF. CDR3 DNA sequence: TGTGCCAGCAGCTTGGGACAGGGATTTGATGAGCAGTTCTTC.

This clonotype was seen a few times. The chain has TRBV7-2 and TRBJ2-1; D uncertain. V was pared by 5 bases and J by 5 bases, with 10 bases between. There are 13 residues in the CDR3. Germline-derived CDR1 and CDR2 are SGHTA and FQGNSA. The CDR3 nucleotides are TGTGCCAGCAGCCCCATACCCAACAATGAGCAGTTCTTC. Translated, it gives CASSPIPNNEQFF.

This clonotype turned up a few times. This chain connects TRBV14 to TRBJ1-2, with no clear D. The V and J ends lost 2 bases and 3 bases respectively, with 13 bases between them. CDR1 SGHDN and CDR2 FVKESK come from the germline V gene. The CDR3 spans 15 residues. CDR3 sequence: CASSQSGRNYYGYTF. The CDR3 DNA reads TGTGCCAGCAGCCAATCCGGACGGAACTACTATGGCTACACCTTC.

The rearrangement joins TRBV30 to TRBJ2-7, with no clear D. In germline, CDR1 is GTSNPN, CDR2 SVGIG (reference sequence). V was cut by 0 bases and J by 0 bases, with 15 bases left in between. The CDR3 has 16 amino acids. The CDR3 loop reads CAWSVRIPGGSYEQYF. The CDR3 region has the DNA TGTGCCTGGAGTGTAAGAATCCCCGGCGGCTCCTACGAGCAGTACTTC.

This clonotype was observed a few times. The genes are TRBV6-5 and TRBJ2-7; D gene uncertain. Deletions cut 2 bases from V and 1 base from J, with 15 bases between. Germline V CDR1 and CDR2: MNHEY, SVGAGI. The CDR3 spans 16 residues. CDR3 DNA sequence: TGTGCCAGCAGTTACGCCCGGGCCAAACCTTCCTACGAGCAGTACTTC. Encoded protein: CASSYARAKPSYEQYF.

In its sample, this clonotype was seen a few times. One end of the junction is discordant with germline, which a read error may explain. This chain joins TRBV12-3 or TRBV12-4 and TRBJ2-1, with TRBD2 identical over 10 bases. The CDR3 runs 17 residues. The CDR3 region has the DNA TGTGCCAGCAGTTTAAGGTCTAGCGGGAGCTCCTCCAATGAGCAGTTCTTC. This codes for CASSLRSSGSSSNEQFF.

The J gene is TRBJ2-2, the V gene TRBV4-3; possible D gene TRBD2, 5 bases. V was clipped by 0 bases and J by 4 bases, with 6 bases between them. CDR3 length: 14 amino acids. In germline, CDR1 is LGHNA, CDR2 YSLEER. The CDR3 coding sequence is TGCGCCAGCAGCCAAGACAGCGGCACCGGGGAGCTGTTTTTT. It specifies CASSQDSGTGELFF.

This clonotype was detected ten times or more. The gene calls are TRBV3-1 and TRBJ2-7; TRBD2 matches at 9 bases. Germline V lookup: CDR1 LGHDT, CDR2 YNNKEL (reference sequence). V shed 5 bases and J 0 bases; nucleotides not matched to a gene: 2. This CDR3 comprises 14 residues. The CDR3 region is CASSNSGGSYEQYF. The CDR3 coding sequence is TGTGCCAGCAGCAATAGCGGGGGCTCCTACGAGCAGTACTTC.

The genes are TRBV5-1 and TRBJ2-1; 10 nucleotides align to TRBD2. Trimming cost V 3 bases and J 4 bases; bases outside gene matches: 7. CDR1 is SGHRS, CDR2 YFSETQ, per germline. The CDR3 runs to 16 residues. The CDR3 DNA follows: TGCGCCAGCAGCTGGACTAGCGGTTCTACATACAATGAGCAGTTCTTC. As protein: CASSWTSGSTYNEQFF.

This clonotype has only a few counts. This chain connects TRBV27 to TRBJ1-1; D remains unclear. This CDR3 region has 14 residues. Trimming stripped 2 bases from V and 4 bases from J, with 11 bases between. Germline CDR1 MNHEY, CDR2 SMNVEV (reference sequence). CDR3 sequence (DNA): TGTGCCAGCAGTTTACGCCCAACGAGCACTGAAGCTTTCTTT. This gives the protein CASSLRPTSTEAFF.

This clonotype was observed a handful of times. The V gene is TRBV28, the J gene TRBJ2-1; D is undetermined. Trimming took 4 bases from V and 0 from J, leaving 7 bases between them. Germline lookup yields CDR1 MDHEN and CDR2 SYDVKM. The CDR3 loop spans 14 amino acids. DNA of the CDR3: TGTGCCAGCAGTTCACTGATCTCCTACAATGAGCAGTTCTTC. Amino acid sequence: CASSSLISYNEQFF.

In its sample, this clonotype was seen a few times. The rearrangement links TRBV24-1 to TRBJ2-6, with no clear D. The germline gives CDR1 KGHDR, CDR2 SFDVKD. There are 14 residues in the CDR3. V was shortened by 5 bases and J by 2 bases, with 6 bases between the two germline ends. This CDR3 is CATSGGAGANVLTF. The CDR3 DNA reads TGTGCCACCAGTGGTGGCGCTGGGGCCAACGTCCTGACTTTC.

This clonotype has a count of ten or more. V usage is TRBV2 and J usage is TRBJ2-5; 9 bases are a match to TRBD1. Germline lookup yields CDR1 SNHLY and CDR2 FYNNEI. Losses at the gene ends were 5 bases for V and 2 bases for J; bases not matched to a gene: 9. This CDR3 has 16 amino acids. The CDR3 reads CASSTPRDRVQETQYF. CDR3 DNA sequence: TGTGCCAGCAGTACACCCAGGGACAGGGTACAAGAGACCCAGTACTTC.

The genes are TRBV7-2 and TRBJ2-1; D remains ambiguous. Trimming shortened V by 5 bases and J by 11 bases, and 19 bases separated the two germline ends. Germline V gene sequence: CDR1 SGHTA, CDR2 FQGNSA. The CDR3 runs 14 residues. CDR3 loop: CASSPRMAGNKQFF. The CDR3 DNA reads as TGTGCCAGCAGCCCCCGGATGGCTGGGAATAAGCAGTTCTTC.

The CDR3 region is CSASGQGSSGANVLTF. The CDR3 DNA reads as TGCAGTGCTAGCGGACAGGGGAGCTCTGGGGCCAACGTCCTGACTTTC. The rearrangement links TRBV20-1 to TRBJ2-6; 9 nucleotides match TRBD1. The CDR3 length is 16 residues. The V gene end was trimmed by 3 bases and the J gene end by 0 bases; junction bases not matched to a gene: 3. In germline, CDR1 is DFQATT, CDR2 SNEGSKA (reference sequence).